Presented here are 26 T cell receptor beta chains from one specimen sequenced in a study of OX40 agonist ivuxolimab in advanced cancers. Sequenced by immunoSEQ multiplex PCR; TCRdb stores in-frame clones only, minus some. The sample has some 74,000 clones, roughly 85% seen once. This specimen was CD4+ or CD8+ T cells sorted from blood, taken in a trial of the OX40 agonist ivuxolimab. The source of these receptors is an adult with an advanced solid tumor such as melanoma, head and neck, liver or kidney cancer.

This chain links TRBV6-5 with TRBJ2-7; 7 bases align to TRBD1. CDR1 and CDR2 from the germline V gene are MNHEY and SVGAGI. The V gene end was trimmed by 2 bases and the J gene end by 2 bases; junction bases not matched to a gene: 3. The CDR3 covers 14 residues. CDR3 protein: CASSYRDSPYEQYF. The CDR3 DNA reads as TGTGCCAGCAGTTACAGGGACAGCCCCTACGAGCAGTACTTC.

This sequence joins TRBV28 and TRBJ1-6; D is ambiguous. Trimming took 4 bases from V and 7 from J, leaving 11 bases between them. The CDR3 extends over 14 amino acids. Germline V gene sequence: CDR1 MDHEN, CDR2 SYDVKM. The DNA for the CDR3 is TGTGCCAGCAGTTCAGAGGCGGGGAATTCACCCCTCCACTTT. Translating gives CASSSEAGNSPLHF.

This chain uses TRBV25-1 with TRBJ2-5, with unresolved D. CDR1 and CDR2 (germline): MGHDK, SYGVNS. This CDR3 has 12 residues. V shed 7 bases and J shed 4 bases, with 10 bases lying between them. In DNA, the CDR3 is TGTGCCAGCAATACCGACCGAGAGACCCAGTACTTC. Its protein product is CASNTDRETQYF.

The chain carries TRBV30 and TRBJ1-2; D is uncertain. The germline gives CDR1 GTSNPN, CDR2 SVGIG (reference sequence). Trimming shortened V by 3 bases and J by 0 bases, and 8 bases separated the two germline ends. CDR3 length: 13 amino acids. The CDR3 loop reads CAWSLSANYGYTF. As DNA, the CDR3 is TGTGCCTGGAGCCTCTCGGCTAACTATGGCTACACCTTC.

V is TRBV2 and J is TRBJ1-3, with D perhaps matching TRBD1 (6 bases). Looked up from germline, CDR1 is SNHLY and CDR2 is FYNNEI. This CDR3 spans 14 amino acids. Trimming cost V 6 bases and J 3 bases, with 12 bases left between them. CDR3: CASRKGGGGNTIYF. For the CDR3, the DNA is TGTGCCAGCAGAAAGGGAGGGGGTGGAAACACCATATATTTT.

The chain has TRBV5-1 and TRBJ1-4; maybe TRBD1 (6 bases). The V and J ends lost 5 bases and 7 bases respectively, with 15 bases between them. Germline lookup yields CDR1 SGHRS and CDR2 YFSETQ. There are 14 residues in the CDR3. CDR3 coding DNA: TGCGCCAGCAGTTCCGGGGGCATCGGTGAAAAACTGTTTTTT. Translation: CASSSGGIGEKLFF. The full variable domain, rest sourced from reference TRBV5-1 and TRBJ1-4, is KAGVTQTPRYLIKTRGQQVTLSCSPISGHRSVSWYQQTPGQGLQFLFEYFSETQRNKGNFPGRFSGRQFSNSRSEMNVSTLELGDSALYLCASSSGGIGEKLFFGSGTQLSVL.

This clone was detected only once. This chain uses TRBV29-1 with TRBJ2-7; D is undetermined. Germline CDR1 reads SQVTM; CDR2 reads ANQGSEA. The V end lost 8 bases, the J end lost 3 bases, and 17 bases lay between the germline ends. The CDR3 runs 13 residues. CDR3 in DNA: TGCAGCATTGGTCGCGACTGGAACTACGAGCAGTACTTC. Protein: CSIGRDWNYEQYF.

The CDR3 DNA follows: TGTGCCAGCAGCTTAGCGCCAGCCTTTGGGGTGCACGAGCAGTACTTC. Encoded protein: CASSLAPAFGVHEQYF. V gene TRBV7-9 combines with J gene TRBJ2-7; D gene unclear. The CDR3 runs 16 residues. Trimming removed 0 bases at V and 5 bases at J, with 17 bases between. Germline lookup yields CDR1 SEHNR and CDR2 FQNEAQ (reference sequence). Looking up the rest from reference TRBV7-9 and TRBJ2-7 gives the full variable domain: DTGVSQNPRHKITKRGQNVTFRCDPISEHNRLYWYRQTLGQGPEFLTYFQNEAQLEKSRLLSDRFSAERPKGSFSTLEIQRTEQGDSAMYLCASSLAPAFGVHEQYFGPGTRLTVT.

This chain connects TRBV7-9 to TRBJ2-7; 7 bases align to TRBD2. Germline V gives CDR1 SEHNR, CDR2 FQNEAQ (reference sequence). V lost 9 bases to trimming and J lost 2 bases; unmatched junction nucleotides: 7. The CDR3 totals 13 residues. The CDR3 loop is CASKASGTYEQYF. The CDR3 nucleotides read TGTGCCAGTAAGGCCAGCGGGACCTACGAGCAGTACTTC. Drawing the rest from reference TRBV7-9 and TRBJ2-7, the complete variable domain is DTGVSQNPRHKITKRGQNVTFRCDPISEHNRLYWYRQTLGQGPEFLTYFQNEAQLEKSRLLSDRFSAERPKGSFSTLEIQRTEQGDSAMYLCASKASGTYEQYFGPGTRLTVT.

The V and J genes are TRBV6-1 and TRBJ2-7; TRBD1 might be the D (5 bases). CDR3 size: 14 residues. The germline V gene has CDR1 MNHNS and CDR2 SASEGT. V was clipped by 4 bases and J by 2 bases, with 12 bases between them. CDR3 region: CASSVSGNPYEQYF. In DNA, the CDR3 is TGTGCCAGCAGTGTATCAGGGAATCCCTACGAGCAGTACTTC.

A single count supports this clone. The J gene is TRBJ2-1, the V gene TRBV10-2, with 7 bases aligning to TRBD1. Germline V lookup: CDR1 WSHSY, CDR2 SAAADI. With 7 bases clipped from V and 1 base from J, the junction kept 4 bases outside the gene matches. The CDR3 covers 14 residues. The CDR3 region is CASKPGQSYNEQFF. The CDR3 coding sequence is TGCGCCAGCAAACCGGGACAGTCCTACAATGAGCAGTTCTTC.

The chain employs TRBV25-1 and TRBJ2-5; D is perhaps TRBD1 (6 bases). This CDR3 comprises 14 residues. V was trimmed by 4 bases and J by 5 bases, leaving 14 bases between them. Per the germline V gene, CDR1 is MGHDK and CDR2 is SYGVNS. The CDR3 DNA reads as TGTGCCAGCAGTGGGACAGCCGGTGGGGAGACCCAGTACTTC. This gives the protein CASSGTAGGETQYF.

The gene calls are TRBV5-1 and TRBJ2-3; D is possibly TRBD2 (6 bases). V lost 5 bases and J 3 bases, leaving 10 bases between the germline ends. The CDR3 has 13 amino acids. Germline CDR1 and CDR2: SGHRS and YFSETQ. CDR3 region: CASRLAGTDTQYF. The CDR3 bases are TGCGCCAGCAGACTAGCTGGGACAGATACGCAGTATTTT.

The rearrangement links TRBV19 to TRBJ2-2; 11 bases match TRBD2. CDR1 is LNHDA and CDR2 is SQIVND in the germline V gene (reference sequence). This CDR3 is 18 amino acids long. V lost 3 bases to trimming and J lost 0 bases; unmatched junction nucleotides: 6. The CDR3 here is CASSIGLAGGTNTGELFF. The CDR3, as DNA: TGTGCCAGTAGTATTGGGCTAGCGGGAGGAACGAACACCGGGGAGCTGTTTTTT.

The chain carries TRBV5-1 and TRBJ2-5, with D perhaps matching TRBD2 (6 bases). Germline values: CDR1 SGHRS, CDR2 YFSETQ. The length of the CDR3 is 17 residues. V was pared by 0 bases and J by 7 bases, with 22 bases between. The CDR3 nucleotides read TGCGCCAGCAGCTTGGCCGGCTCGACGCTTTGGGGAGGGACCCAGTACTTC. This gives the protein CASSLAGSTLWGGTQYF. Combining the CDR3 with reference TRBV5-1 and TRBJ2-5 gives the whole variable domain KAGVTQTPRYLIKTRGQQVTLSCSPISGHRSVSWYQQTPGQGLQFLFEYFSETQRNKGNFPGRFSGRQFSNSRSEMNVSTLELGDSALYLCASSLAGSTLWGGTQYFGPGTRLLVL.

The V call is TRBV27, the J call TRBJ1-1; 9 bases are a match to TRBD1. Germline assignment: CDR1 MNHEY and CDR2 SMNVEV (reference sequence). V lost 6 bases to trimming and J lost 5 bases; unmatched junction nucleotides: 7. CDR3 length: 14 amino acids. The CDR3 region has the DNA TGTGCCAGCAGACCGGGACAGGGAATGACTGAAGCTTTCTTT. Residues: CASRPGQGMTEAFF.

The chain employs TRBV15 and TRBJ2-6; 7 positions agree with TRBD2. The J segment lost 3 bases and the V segment lost 5 bases, leaving 7 bases of the junction unmatched. The CDR3 has 16 residues. Germline-derived CDR1 and CDR2 are LNHNV and YYDKDF (reference sequence). The DNA for the CDR3 is TGTGCCACCAGCTGGGGGAGGGGAGGTGGGGCCAACGTCCTGACTTTC. It translates to CATSWGRGGGANVLTF.

The chain links TRBV11-3 to TRBJ2-1, with TRBD1 identical over 9 bases. CDR1 and CDR2 from the germline V gene are SGHNT and YENEEA. The ends lost 3 bases at V and 9 bases at J; junction bases unmatched: 6. This CDR3 is 14 amino acids long. For the CDR3, the DNA is TGTGCCAGCAGCTTTGGACAGGGGATCAGTGAGCAGTTCTTC. Its translation: CASSFGQGISEQFF.

This clone occurred once. V and J are TRBV11-3 and TRBJ2-6; D is unclear. V gave up 5 bases and J gave up 2 bases, with 7 bases separating them. Germline loops: CDR1 SGHNT, CDR2 YENEEA. This CDR3 comprises 14 residues. The CDR3 nucleotides read TGTGCCAGCAGCGGCGAGGCTGGGGCCAACGTCCTGACTTTC. Amino acids: CASSGEAGANVLTF.

The chain joins TRBV7-9 to TRBJ2-3, with 7 bases lining up with TRBD2. J gave up 0 bases and V 4 bases, and 1 base lay outside the gene matches. The CDR3 is made up of 14 amino acids. The germline V gene encodes CDR1 SEHNR and CDR2 FQNEAQ (reference sequence). The CDR3 DNA sequence: TGTGCCAGCAGCTATAGCGGGAGCACAGATACGCAGTATTTT. Translating it yields CASSYSGSTDTQYF.

V usage is TRBV18 and J usage is TRBJ1-5; TRBD1 might be the D (6 bases). V was pared by 2 bases and J by 3 bases, with 11 bases between. Per the germline V gene, CDR1 is KGHSH and CDR2 is LQKENI. This CDR3 has 15 amino acids. In DNA form, the CDR3 reads TGTGCCAGCTCACCAAAGGGGGGTTTCAATCAGCCCCAGCATTTT. This gives the protein CASSPKGGFNQPQHF.

The chain joins TRBV19 to TRBJ2-1; D unresolved. Trimming cost V 1 base and J 8 bases, with 6 bases left between them. This CDR3 comprises 12 residues. The germline CDR1 and CDR2 sequences are LNHDA and SQIVND (reference sequence). The CDR3 here is CASSIGRDEQFF. CDR3 DNA sequence: TGTGCCAGTAGTATAGGACGGGATGAGCAGTTCTTC.

The chain combines TRBV11-3 with TRBJ2-7; D is perhaps TRBD1 (6 bases). Trimming shortened V by 5 bases and J by 2 bases, and 13 bases separated the two germline ends. Germline values: CDR1 SGHNT, CDR2 YENEEA. The CDR3 is 14 residues long. The CDR3 protein is CASSPWTATYEQYF. The DNA of the CDR3 is TGTGCCAGCAGCCCTTGGACAGCTACCTACGAGCAGTACTTC.

J is TRBJ1-4 and V is TRBV6-5, with TRBD1 as a possible D gene (5 bases). The CDR3 is made up of 15 amino acids. Trimming took off 4 bases at V and 7 bases at J, with 16 bases between the two ends. CDR1 is MNHEY, CDR2 SVGAGI, per germline. The CDR3 loop reads CASSWGGAEREKLFF. The CDR3 region has the DNA TGTGCCAGCAGTTGGGGAGGGGCAGAGCGTGAAAAACTGTTTTTT.

The chain carries TRBV11-2 and TRBJ1-5; D not resolved. The CDR3 totals 15 residues. Trimming took 2 bases from V and 1 from J, leaving 9 bases between them. CDR1 and CDR2 (germline): SGHAT, FQNNGV. CDR3 loop: CASSLSGLSNQPQHF. DNA for the CDR3: TGTGCCAGCAGCTTATCGGGTTTAAGCAATCAGCCCCAGCATTTT.

Only one count was recorded for this clone. The chain employs TRBV7-2 and TRBJ1-2; D remains unclear. The CDR3 sequence is 11 residues long. Germline CDR1 SGHTA, CDR2 FQGNSA. The germline V and J ends were trimmed by 6 bases and 8 bases, with 10 bases remaining between them. Here the CDR3 DNA reads TGTGCCAGCAGATCAACAGTAGGCTACACCTTC. Its translation: CASRSTVGYTF.